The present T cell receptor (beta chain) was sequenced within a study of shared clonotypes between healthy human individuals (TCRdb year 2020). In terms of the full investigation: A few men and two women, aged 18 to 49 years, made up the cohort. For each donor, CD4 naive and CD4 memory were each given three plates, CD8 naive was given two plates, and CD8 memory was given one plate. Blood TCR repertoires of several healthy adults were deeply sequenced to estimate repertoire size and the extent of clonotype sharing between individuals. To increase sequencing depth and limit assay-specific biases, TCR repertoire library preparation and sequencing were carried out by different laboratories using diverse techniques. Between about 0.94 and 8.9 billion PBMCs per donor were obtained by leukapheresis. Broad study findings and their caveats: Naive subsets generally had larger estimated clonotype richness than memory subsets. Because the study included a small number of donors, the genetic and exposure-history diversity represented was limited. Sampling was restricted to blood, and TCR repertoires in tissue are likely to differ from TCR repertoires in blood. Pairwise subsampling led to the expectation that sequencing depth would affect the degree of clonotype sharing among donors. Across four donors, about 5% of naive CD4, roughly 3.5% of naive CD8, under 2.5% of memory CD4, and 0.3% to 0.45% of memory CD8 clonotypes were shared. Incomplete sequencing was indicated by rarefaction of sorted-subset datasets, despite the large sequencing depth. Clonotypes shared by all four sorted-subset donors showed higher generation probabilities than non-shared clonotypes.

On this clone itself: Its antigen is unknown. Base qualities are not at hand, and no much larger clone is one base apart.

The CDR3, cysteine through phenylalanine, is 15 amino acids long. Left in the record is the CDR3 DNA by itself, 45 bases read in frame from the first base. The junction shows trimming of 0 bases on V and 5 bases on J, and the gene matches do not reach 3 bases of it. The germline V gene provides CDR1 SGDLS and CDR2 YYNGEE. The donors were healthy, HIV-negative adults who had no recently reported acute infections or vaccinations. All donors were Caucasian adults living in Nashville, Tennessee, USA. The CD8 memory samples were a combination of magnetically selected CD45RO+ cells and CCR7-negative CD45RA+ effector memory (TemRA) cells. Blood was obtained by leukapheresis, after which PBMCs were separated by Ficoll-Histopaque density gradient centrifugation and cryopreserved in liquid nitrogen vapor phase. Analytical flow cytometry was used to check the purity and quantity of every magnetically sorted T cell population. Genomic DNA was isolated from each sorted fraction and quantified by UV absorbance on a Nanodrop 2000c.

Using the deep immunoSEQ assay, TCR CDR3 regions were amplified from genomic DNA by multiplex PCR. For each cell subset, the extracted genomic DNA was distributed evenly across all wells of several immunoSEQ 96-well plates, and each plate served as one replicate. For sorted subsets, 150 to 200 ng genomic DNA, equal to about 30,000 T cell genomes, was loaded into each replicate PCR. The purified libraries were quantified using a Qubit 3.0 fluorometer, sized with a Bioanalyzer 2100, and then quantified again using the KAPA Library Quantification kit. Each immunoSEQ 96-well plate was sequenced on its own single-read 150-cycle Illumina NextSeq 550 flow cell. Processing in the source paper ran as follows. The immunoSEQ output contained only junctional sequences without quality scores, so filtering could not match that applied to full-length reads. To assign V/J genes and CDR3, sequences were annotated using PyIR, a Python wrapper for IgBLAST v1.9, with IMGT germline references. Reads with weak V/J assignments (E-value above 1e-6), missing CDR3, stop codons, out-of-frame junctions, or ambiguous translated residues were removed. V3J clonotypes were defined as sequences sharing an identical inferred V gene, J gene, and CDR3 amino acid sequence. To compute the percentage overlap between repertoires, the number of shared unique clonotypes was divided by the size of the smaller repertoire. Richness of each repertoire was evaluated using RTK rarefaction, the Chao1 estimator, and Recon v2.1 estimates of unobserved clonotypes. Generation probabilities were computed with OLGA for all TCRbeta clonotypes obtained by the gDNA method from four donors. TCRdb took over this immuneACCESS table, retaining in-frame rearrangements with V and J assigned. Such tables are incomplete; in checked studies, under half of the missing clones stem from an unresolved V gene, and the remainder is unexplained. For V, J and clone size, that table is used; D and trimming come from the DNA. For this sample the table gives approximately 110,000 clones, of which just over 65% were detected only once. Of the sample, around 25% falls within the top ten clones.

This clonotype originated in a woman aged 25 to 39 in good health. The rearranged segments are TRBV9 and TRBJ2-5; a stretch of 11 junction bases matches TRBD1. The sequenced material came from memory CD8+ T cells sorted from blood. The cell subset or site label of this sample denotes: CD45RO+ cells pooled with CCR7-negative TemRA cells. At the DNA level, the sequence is TGTGCCAGCAGCGTAGGAGGGACAGGGGGGGAGACCCAGTACTTC. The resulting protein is CASSVGGTGGETQYF.